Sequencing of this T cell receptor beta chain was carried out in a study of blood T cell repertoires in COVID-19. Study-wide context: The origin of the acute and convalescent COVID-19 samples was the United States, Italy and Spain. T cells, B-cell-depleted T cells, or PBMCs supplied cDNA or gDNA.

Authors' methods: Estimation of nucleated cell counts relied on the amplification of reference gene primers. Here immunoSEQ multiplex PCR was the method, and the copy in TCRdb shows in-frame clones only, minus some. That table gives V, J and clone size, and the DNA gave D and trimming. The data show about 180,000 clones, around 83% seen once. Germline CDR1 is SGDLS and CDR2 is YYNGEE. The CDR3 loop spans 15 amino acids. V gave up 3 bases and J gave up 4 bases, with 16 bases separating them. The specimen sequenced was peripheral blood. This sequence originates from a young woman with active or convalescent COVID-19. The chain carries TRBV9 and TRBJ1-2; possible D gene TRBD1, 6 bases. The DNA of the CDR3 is TGTGCCAGCAGCGACGTGTACGGGGGGGCCTATGGCTACACCTTC. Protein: CASSDVYGGAYGYTF.